A selection of T cell receptor beta chains follows, all from one sample in a study of technical replicates of blood from four donors. TCRdb's copy holds only in-frame clones and misses some; the assay was immunoSEQ multiplex PCR. The sample shows 45,000 to 60,000 clones, 91% of them seen only once. Material for sequencing was PBMCs. The receptors come from a human donor in good health. Some clones in this sample may be carry-over from other donors' samples. CDR3s include the opening cysteine and the closing phenylalanine or tryptophan. Each record gives: clone size, J gene, V gene, D gene, CDR3 protein, CDR3 DNA. D genes are given only for firm matches. Size is stated for part of the rows, as once, few or many counts, or as a class when the clone is expanded.

>NA|TRBJ2-7|TRBV1|NA
CTSSQKDRPSYEQYF
TGCACCAGCAGCCAAAAGGACAGGCCCTCCTACGAGCAGTACTTC
>NA|TRBJ1-5|TRBV19|NA
CASRQLGEPQHF
TGTGCCAGTAGGCAGTTAGGGGAGCCCCAGCATTTT
>NA|TRBJ2-1|TRBV4-3|TRBD1
CASSQIGQGHEQFF
TGCGCCAGCAGCCAAATCGGACAGGGCCATGAGCAGTTCTTC
>NA|TRBJ2-7|TRBV7-9|TRBD1
CASSLSGQGGDEQYF
TGTGCCAGCAGCTTATCGGGCCAAGGGGGCGACGAGCAGTACTTC
>NA|TRBJ2-4|TRBV7-9|TRBD1
CASSAEGTGAKNIQYF
TGTGCCAGCAGCGCCGAGGGGACAGGGGCCAAAAACATTCAGTACTTC
>few|TRBJ1-1|TRBV18|NA
CASSRQGDTEAFF
TGTGCCAGCTCACGGCAGGGTGACACTGAAGCTTTCTTT
>NA|TRBJ1-2|TRBV7-9|NA
CASSPWTASNYGYTF
TGTGCCAGCAGCCCCTGGACAGCGTCTAACTATGGCTACACCTTC
>NA|TRBJ1-4|TRBV19|TRBD1
CASSIQGAEKLFF
TGTGCCAGTAGCATACAGGGGGCTGAAAAACTGTTTTTT
>NA|TRBJ1-2|TRBV5-1|NA
CASSSIRGSGYTF
TGCGCCAGCAGCTCCATCAGGGGAAGTGGCTACACCTTC
>once|TRBJ2-3|TRBV4-2|NA
CASRGGVDTDTQYF
TGTGCCAGCCGCGGGGGCGTAGACACAGATACGCAGTATTTT
>NA|TRBJ2-1|TRBV5-1|TRBD2
CASMGEGSNEQFF
TGCGCCAGCATGGGGGAGGGATCCAATGAGCAGTTCTTC
>NA|TRBJ2-5|TRBV14|NA
CASSQNSQETQYF
TGTGCCAGCAGCCAAAACAGCCAAGAGACCCAGTACTTC
>once|TRBJ2-3|TRBV7-9|TRBD2
CASRRSGPHSTDTQYF
TGTGCCAGCCGCCGTAGCGGGCCCCATAGCACAGATACGCAGTATTTT
>NA|TRBJ2-7|TRBV18|TRBD1
CASSPRTGSIDEQYF
TGTGCCAGCTCACCCCGGACAGGTTCGATCGACGAGCAGTACTTC
>NA|TRBJ1-1|TRBV7-8|NA
CASSSEGVGLNTEAFF
TGTGCCAGCAGCTCCGAAGGGGTGGGATTAAACACTGAAGCTTTCTTT
>NA|TRBJ2-3|TRBV6-1|NA
CASSPQRRGTDTQYF
TGTGCCAGCAGTCCCCAGCGGAGAGGCACAGATACGCAGTATTTT
>NA|TRBJ2-1|TRBV23-1|TRBD2
CASSQSKREGDNEQFF
TGCGCCAGCAGTCAATCGAAGCGGGAGGGAGACAATGAGCAGTTCTTC
>few|TRBJ2-5|TRBV27|TRBD2
CASSLSRSRRGVTQETQYF
TGTGCCAGCAGTTTATCTCGGTCTCGGCGGGGGGTGACCCAAGAGACCCAGTACTTC
>once|TRBJ2-7|TRBV9|NA
CASSVGGWGYAYEQYF
TGTGCCAGCAGCGTAGGAGGATGGGGCTATGCCTACGAGCAGTACTTC
>NA|TRBJ2-2|TRBV18|TRBD1
CASSPLGQGFSGELFF
TGTGCCAGCTCACCGTTGGGACAGGGGTTTTCCGGGGAGCTGTTTTTT
>NA|TRBJ2-3|TRBV19|TRBD2
CASSASGGGTDTQYF
TGTGCCAGTAGTGCGTCGGGAGGAGGCACAGATACGCAGTATTTT
>NA|TRBJ2-2|TRBV19|TRBD1
CASSGTGWSPGELFF
TGTGCCAGTAGTGGGACAGGGTGGTCCCCCGGGGAGCTGTTTTTT